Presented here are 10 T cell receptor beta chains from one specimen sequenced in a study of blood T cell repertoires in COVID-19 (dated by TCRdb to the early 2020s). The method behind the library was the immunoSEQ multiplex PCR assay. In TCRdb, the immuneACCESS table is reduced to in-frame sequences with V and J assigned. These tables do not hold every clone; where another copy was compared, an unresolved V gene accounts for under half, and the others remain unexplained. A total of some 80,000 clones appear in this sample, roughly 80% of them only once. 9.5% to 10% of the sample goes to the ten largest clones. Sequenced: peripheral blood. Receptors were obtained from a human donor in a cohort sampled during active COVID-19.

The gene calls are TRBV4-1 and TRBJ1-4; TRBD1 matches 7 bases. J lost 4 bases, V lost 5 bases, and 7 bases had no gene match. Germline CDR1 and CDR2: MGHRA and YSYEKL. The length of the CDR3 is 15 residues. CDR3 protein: CASSTRTGLNEKLFF. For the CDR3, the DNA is TGCGCCAGCAGCACCCGGACAGGTCTTAATGAAAAACTGTTTTTT.

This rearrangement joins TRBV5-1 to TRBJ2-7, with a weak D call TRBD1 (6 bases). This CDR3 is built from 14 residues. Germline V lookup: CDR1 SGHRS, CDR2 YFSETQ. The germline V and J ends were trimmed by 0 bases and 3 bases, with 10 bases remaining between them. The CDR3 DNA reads TGCGCCAGCAGCTTGGCGGGCAGGGGCTACGAGCAGTACTTC. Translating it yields CASSLAGRGYEQYF.

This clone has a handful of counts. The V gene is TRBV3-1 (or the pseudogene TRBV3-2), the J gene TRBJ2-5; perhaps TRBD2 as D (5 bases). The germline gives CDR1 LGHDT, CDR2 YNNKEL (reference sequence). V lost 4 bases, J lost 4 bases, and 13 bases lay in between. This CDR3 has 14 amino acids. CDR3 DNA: TGTGCCAGCAGCCCCGGGGTGGGTTCAGAGACCCAGTACTTC. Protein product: CASSPGVGSETQYF.

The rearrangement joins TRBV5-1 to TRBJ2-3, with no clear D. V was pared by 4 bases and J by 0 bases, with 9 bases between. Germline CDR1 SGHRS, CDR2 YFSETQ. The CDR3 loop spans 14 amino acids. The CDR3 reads CASSEWASTDTQYF. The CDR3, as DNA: TGCGCCAGCAGCGAGTGGGCTAGCACAGATACGCAGTATTTT.

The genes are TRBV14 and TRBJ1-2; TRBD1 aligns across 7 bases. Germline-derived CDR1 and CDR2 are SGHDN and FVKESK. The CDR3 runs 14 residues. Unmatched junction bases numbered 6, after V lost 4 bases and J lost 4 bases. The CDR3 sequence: CASSRDSKSYGYTF. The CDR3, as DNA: TGTGCCAGCAGCCGGGACAGTAAAAGCTATGGCTACACCTTC.

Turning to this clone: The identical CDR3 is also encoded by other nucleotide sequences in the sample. CDR3 sequence reads: CASSPTGDYNSPLHF. DNA for the CDR3: TGTGCCAGCTCACCCACAGGGGATTATAATTCACCCCTCCACTTT. The chain uses TRBV18 and TRBJ1-6; 7 bases fit TRBD1. This CDR3 is built from 15 residues. CDR1 KGHSH and CDR2 LQKENI come from the germline V gene. V shed 3 bases, J shed 4 bases, and the junction held 3 bases outside the gene matches.

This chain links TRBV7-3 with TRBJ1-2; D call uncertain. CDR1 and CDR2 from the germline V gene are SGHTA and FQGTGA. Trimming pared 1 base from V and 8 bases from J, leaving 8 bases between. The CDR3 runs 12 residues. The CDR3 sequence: CASSLNGGGYTF. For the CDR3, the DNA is TGTGCCAGCAGCTTAAACGGAGGGGGCTACACCTTC.

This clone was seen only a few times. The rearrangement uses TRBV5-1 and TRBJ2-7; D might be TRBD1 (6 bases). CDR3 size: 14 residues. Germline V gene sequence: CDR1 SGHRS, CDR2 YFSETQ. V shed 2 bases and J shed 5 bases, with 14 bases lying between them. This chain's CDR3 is CASSLDRSPNEQYF. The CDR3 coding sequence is TGCGCCAGCAGCTTAGACAGGTCGCCTAACGAGCAGTACTTC.

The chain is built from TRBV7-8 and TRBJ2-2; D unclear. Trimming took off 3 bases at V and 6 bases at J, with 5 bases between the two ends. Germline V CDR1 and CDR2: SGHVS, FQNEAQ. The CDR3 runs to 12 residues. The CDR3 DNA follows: TGTGCCAGCAGCTTTTCTGCCGGGGAGCTGTTTTTT. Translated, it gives CASSFSAGELFF.

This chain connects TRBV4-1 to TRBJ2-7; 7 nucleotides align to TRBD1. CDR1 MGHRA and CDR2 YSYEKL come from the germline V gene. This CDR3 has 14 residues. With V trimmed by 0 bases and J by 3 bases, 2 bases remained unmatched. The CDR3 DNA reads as TGCGCCAGCAGCCAAGAGGACAGGTACTACGAGCAGTACTTC. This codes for CASSQEDRYYEQYF.